These 20 T cell receptor beta chains came from one sample sequenced in a study of cytomegalovirus exposure and HLA in healthy donors. Vbeta (60) and Jbeta (13) primers were used in the PCR. Method: immunoSEQ multiplex PCR; TCRdb's copy keeps in-frame clones and lacks some. This repertoire includes 65,000 to 80,000 clones. Source material: PBMCs. These receptors were collected from a female donor in good health and CMV-seropositive.

This rearrangement joins TRBV7-8 to TRBJ2-3; 11 bases line up with TRBD2. Unmatched junction bases numbered 10, after V lost 5 bases and J lost 9 bases. Germline values: CDR1 SGHVS, CDR2 FQNEAQ. This CDR3 comprises 15 residues. CDR3 DNA sequence: TGTGCCAGCAGCGTTGGGGATAGCGGGGGGGAAACGCAGTATTTT. Translation: CASSVGDSGGETQYF.

The chain links TRBV19 to TRBJ1-2; TRBD1 agrees at 8 bases. The junction had 8 bases not matched to a gene; V was cut back by 7 bases and J by 4 bases. The CDR3 sequence is 14 residues long. Germline lookup yields CDR1 LNHDA and CDR2 SQIVND (reference sequence). Written as DNA, the CDR3 is TGTGCCAGTAAGGGGGACAGGTTCCTCTATGGCTACACCTTC. Residues: CASKGDRFLYGYTF.

The rearrangement uses TRBV29-1 and TRBJ2-1; TRBD2 might be the D (5 bases). Trimming removed 3 bases at V and 8 bases at J, with 14 bases between. The CDR3 length is 13 residues. Germline lookup yields CDR1 SQVTM and CDR2 ANQGSEA. CDR3 bases: TGCAGCGTTGAGCAGGCTAGCATCTATGAGCAGTTCTTC. This encodes CSVEQASIYEQFF.

V and J are TRBV13 and TRBJ1-4; a possible D gene is TRBD1 (6 bases). V was shortened by 3 bases and J by 5 bases, with 13 bases between the two germline ends. The length of the CDR3 is 15 residues. Germline V gene lookup returns CDR1 PRHDT and CDR2 FYEKMQ (reference sequence). The DNA of the CDR3 is TGTGCCAGCAGCTTGCAGGGGTCGGTGAATGAAAAACTGTTTTTT. This codes for CASSLQGSVNEKLFF.

The rearrangement uses TRBV30 and TRBJ2-5, with a possible D match to TRBD1 (6 bases). CDR3 size: 12 residues. The V end lost 3 bases, the J end lost 4 bases, and 9 bases lay between the germline ends. Germline CDR1 and CDR2: GTSNPN and SVGIG (reference sequence). The CDR3 spells CAWRGTTETQYF. CDR3 in DNA: TGTGCCTGGAGAGGGACAACAGAGACCCAGTACTTC. The whole variable domain, remainder taken from reference TRBV30 and TRBJ2-5, is SQTIHQWPATLVQPVGSPLSLECTVEGTSNPNLYWYRQAAGRGLQLLFYSVGIGQISSEVPQNLSASRPQDRQFILSSKKLLLSDSGFYLCAWRGTTETQYFGPGTRLLVL.

The V and J genes are TRBV5-4 and TRBJ2-3; 13 bases match TRBD2. Looked up from germline, CDR1 is SGHNT and CDR2 is YYREEE (reference sequence). V dropped 1 base and J dropped 4; count of bases not matched to a gene: 9. This CDR3 comprises 18 residues. The DNA for the CDR3 is TGTGCCAGCAGCTTGAGACTAGCGGGAGGAATTTGGTCAGATACGCAGTATTTT. Translation gives CASSLRLAGGIWSDTQYF.

The chain employs TRBV30 and TRBJ1-4; weak D call: TRBD1 (5 bases). V lost 1 base, J lost 4 bases, and 13 bases lay in between. CDR3 length: 15 residues. Germline assignment: CDR1 GTSNPN and CDR2 SVGIG (reference sequence). The CDR3 DNA reads as TGTGCCTGGAGTGGAGCCCGGGGGTATAATGAAAAACTGTTTTTT. Its translation: CAWSGARGYNEKLFF. The full variable domain, in which reference TRBV30 and TRBJ1-4 provide the parts outside the CDR3, is SQTIHQWPATLVQPVGSPLSLECTVEGTSNPNLYWYRQAAGRGLQLLFYSVGIGQISSEVPQNLSASRPQDRQFILSSKKLLLSDSGFYLCAWSGARGYNEKLFFGSGTQLSVL.

The chain employs TRBV5-6 and TRBJ1-1; no clear D gene. V was clipped by 4 bases and J by 0 bases, with 16 bases between them. Germline V CDR1 and CDR2: SGHDT, YYEEEE. CDR3 length: 16 amino acids. The CDR3 coding sequence is TGTGCCAGCAGCCCATTATCGAGGGATCTGAACACTGAAGCTTTCTTT. Amino acids: CASSPLSRDLNTEAFF.

The rearrangement joins TRBV27 to TRBJ2-2, with 11 bases fitting TRBD2. The CDR3 runs to 17 residues. Germline V gene data show CDR1 as MNHEY and CDR2 as SMNVEV (reference sequence). J was trimmed by 0 bases and V by 2 bases; bases with no gene match: 2. CDR3 sequence: CASSLVAGGPNTGELFF. For the CDR3, the DNA is TGTGCCAGCAGTTTAGTAGCGGGGGGGCCGAACACCGGGGAGCTGTTTTTT.

The chain has TRBV10-3 and TRBJ1-6; 9 bases are a match to TRBD1. The CDR3 runs 17 residues. J gave up 9 bases and V 1 base, and 10 bases lay outside the gene matches. Germline V gives CDR1 ENHRY, CDR2 SYGVKD. CDR3 region: CAISEWGTGTSGSPLHF. As DNA, the CDR3 is TGTGCCATCAGTGAGTGGGGGACAGGGACGAGCGGTTCACCCCTCCACTTT.

The rearrangement joins TRBV7-8 to TRBJ1-5; 10 bases are shared with TRBD1. The length of the CDR3 is 15 residues. Germline-derived CDR1 and CDR2 are SGHVS and FQNEAQ. V was clipped by 5 bases and J by 4 bases; unmatched bases: 5. CDR3 sequence reads: CASSNRDRGNQPQHF. The CDR3 region has the DNA TGTGCCAGCAGCAACCGGGACAGGGGAAATCAGCCCCAGCATTTT.

The chain couples TRBV6-5 to TRBJ1-1, with TRBD1 identical over 8 bases. The CDR3 loop spans 14 amino acids. V was pared by 0 bases and J by 11 bases, with 8 bases of the junction left unmatched. CDR1 is MNHEY and CDR2 is SVGAGI in the germline V gene. CDR3 residues: CASSYSARGHGAFF. CDR3 nucleotide sequence: TGTGCCAGCAGTTACTCGGCCAGGGGGCATGGGGCTTTCTTT.

The chain is built from TRBV19 and TRBJ2-1, with D possibly being TRBD1 (6 bases). Germline assignment: CDR1 LNHDA and CDR2 SQIVND (reference sequence). The CDR3 sequence is 14 residues long. Trimming shortened V by 3 bases and J by 9 bases, and 15 bases separated the two germline ends. For the CDR3, the DNA is TGTGCCAGTAGTATCTCGGGACCAGGGGTTGAGCAGTTCTTC. Amino acid sequence: CASSISGPGVEQFF.

This rearrangement joins TRBV10-3 to TRBJ1-2; tentative D call: TRBD1 (6 bases). The CDR3 is 14 amino acids. Trimming took off 9 bases at V and 3 bases at J, with 17 bases between the two ends. The V gene's germline CDR1 is ENHRY and CDR2 SYGVKD. CDR3 sequence (DNA): TGTGCCATGTCTGATGGAGGGGGGGACTATGGCTACACCTTC. Its translation: CAMSDGGGDYGYTF.

The chain recombines TRBV29-1 with TRBJ2-7; tentative D call: TRBD1 (6 bases). CDR1 SQVTM and CDR2 ANQGSEA come from the germline V gene. The CDR3 loop spans 13 amino acids. The germline V and J ends were trimmed by 2 bases and 5 bases, with 13 bases remaining between them. CDR3 protein: CSVEPRGVNEQYF. DNA of the CDR3: TGCAGCGTTGAACCCAGGGGAGTAAACGAGCAGTACTTC.

In nucleotides, the CDR3 is TGCGCCAGCAGTCAGGGGTATTGGGAGACCCAGTACTTC. Translated, it gives CASSQGYWETQYF. This chain uses TRBV10-2 with TRBJ2-5; tentatively, D is TRBD1 (6 bases). This CDR3 has 13 amino acids. Germline V gene lookup returns CDR1 WSHSY and CDR2 SAAADI. V shed 5 bases and J shed 5 bases, with 12 bases lying between them.

This sequence joins TRBV6-5 and TRBJ2-3, with D hard to call. Germline loops: CDR1 MNHEY, CDR2 SVGAGI. CDR3 length: 14 residues. V dropped 0 bases and J dropped 4 bases, with 8 bases sitting between them. CDR3 loop: CASSYSNMADTQYF. The CDR3 DNA sequence: TGTGCCAGCAGTTACTCAAACATGGCAGATACGCAGTATTTT.

The V and J genes are TRBV19 and TRBJ2-7, with D perhaps matching TRBD1 (6 bases). Trimming pared 5 bases from V and 1 base from J, leaving 12 bases between. The CDR3 consists of 14 residues. The germline V gene encodes CDR1 LNHDA and CDR2 SQIVND (reference sequence). CDR3: CASSPNRESYEQYF. In nucleotides, the CDR3 is TGTGCCAGTAGTCCTAACAGGGAGTCCTACGAGCAGTACTTC.

The V call is TRBV27, the J call TRBJ2-7; 8 bases are a match to TRBD2. This CDR3 contains 14 residues. The germline V gene has CDR1 MNHEY and CDR2 SMNVEV (reference sequence). J was trimmed by 6 bases and V by 7 bases; bases with no gene match: 11. This CDR3 reads CASMTRGLVVEQYF. The CDR3 DNA reads TGTGCCAGCATGACCCGGGGACTAGTTGTCGAGCAGTACTTC.

The chain uses TRBV6-1 and TRBJ1-2; TRBD1 aligns across 7 bases. The CDR3 extends over 15 amino acids. Germline V lookup: CDR1 MNHNS, CDR2 SASEGT. Losses at the gene ends were 2 bases for V and 0 bases for J; bases not matched to a gene: 3. The CDR3 sequence: CASSEWDSANYGYTF. In DNA, the CDR3 is TGTGCCAGCAGTGAATGGGACAGCGCTAACTATGGCTACACCTTC.